Presented here are 28 T cell receptor beta chains from one specimen sequenced in a study of T-cell reconstitution after alpha-beta-depleted transplantation in children. Unique molecular identifiers were incorporated during preparation of the TCRbeta library. TCRdb independently ran MiXCR on the PCR reads; one entry per CDR3 protein. The table includes about 610,000 distinct CDR3 sequences, about 10% detected once. Here the sequenced sample was PBMCs from the stem cell graft donor, taken from the stem cell graft. Receptors were obtained from a human donor who donated a stem cell graft to a child with acute myeloid leukemia.

This clonotype was detected many times. This sequence joins TRBV12-3 or TRBV12-4 and TRBJ1-1; 7 nucleotides match TRBD1. The length of the CDR3 is 13 residues. V lost 5 bases and J lost 7; bases outside the gene matches: 7. Here the CDR3 DNA reads TGTGCCAGCAGTCAGACCGGACAGGATGAAGCTTTCTTT. It translates to CASSQTGQDEAFF.

This clonotype came up many times. This sequence joins TRBV24-1 and TRBJ2-4; 12 bases line up with TRBD2. The germline V gene has CDR1 KGHDR and CDR2 SFDVKD. The CDR3 totals 15 residues. Losses at the gene ends were 3 bases for V and 5 bases for J; bases not matched to a gene: 1. CDR3 residues: CATSDGLAGQNIQYF. CDR3 nucleotides: TGTGCCACCAGTGATGGACTAGCGGGACAAAACATTCAGTACTTC.

The chain recombines TRBV5-4 with TRBJ1-1; D is undetermined. This CDR3 contains 16 residues. Trimming removed 3 bases at V and 0 bases at J, with 15 bases between. Germline loops: CDR1 SGHNT, CDR2 YYREEE (reference sequence). CDR3 region: CASSSLPQLMNTEAFF. CDR3 nucleotides: TGTGCCAGCAGCTCTCTTCCCCAACTAATGAACACTGAAGCTTTCTTT.

V usage is TRBV7-2 and J usage is TRBJ1-6; 7 nucleotides line up with TRBD1. V lost 3 bases to trimming and J lost 4 bases; unmatched junction nucleotides: 12. The CDR3 contains 18 residues. CDR1 and CDR2 (germline): SGHTA, FQGNSA. Here the CDR3 DNA reads TGTGCCAGCAGCTTTAGTTCGGGAGGGGGCACGTATAATTCACCCCTCCACTTT. It is translated as CASSFSSGGGTYNSPLHF. The whole variable domain, filled in from reference TRBV7-2 and TRBJ1-6, reads GAGVSQSPSNKVTEKGKDVELRCDPISGHTALYWYRQSLGQGLEFLIYFQGNSAPDKSGLPSDRFSAERTGGSVSTLTIQRTQQEDSAVYLCASSFSSGGGTYNSPLHFGNGTRLTVT.

This clonotype was recorded a few times. The genes are TRBV6-2 or TRBV6-3 and TRBJ2-7; D gene uncertain. The ends were cut back, 9 bases at V and 4 bases at J, with 4 bases in the middle. The CDR3 loop spans 9 amino acids. CDR1 is MNHEY, CDR2 SVGEGT, per germline. This chain's CDR3 is CASRYEQYF. The DNA of the CDR3 is TGTGCCAGTCGATACGAGCAGTACTTC.

There are a few counts of this clonotype. The chain has TRBV20-1 and TRBJ2-1, with D hard to call. This CDR3 contains 16 residues. Germline lookup yields CDR1 DFQATT and CDR2 SNEGSKA (reference sequence). V was trimmed by 0 bases and J by 6 bases, leaving 18 bases between them. The CDR3 sequence: CSARDGSKAPGNEQFF. The CDR3 DNA sequence: TGCAGTGCTAGAGATGGTAGCAAAGCTCCGGGCAATGAGCAGTTCTTC.

This clonotype showed up many times. This chain links TRBV7-9 with TRBJ2-2, with D perhaps TRBD1 (6 bases). Germline CDR1 and CDR2: SEHNR and FQNEAQ (reference sequence). With 7 bases removed from V and 1 base from J, the gap between germline ends came to 10 bases. The CDR3 covers 14 residues. This chain's CDR3 is CASIWGLNTGELFF. As DNA, the CDR3 is TGTGCCAGCATCTGGGGGCTGAACACCGGGGAGCTGTTTTTT.

The chain has TRBV20-1 and TRBJ1-2, with TRBD1 matching over 7 bases. The V and J ends lost 6 bases and 5 bases, in that order; junction bases with no gene match: 9. Per germline, CDR1 DFQATT and CDR2 SNEGSKA (reference sequence). CDR3 size: 13 residues. CDR3 coding DNA: TGCAGTGCCCCGGGACAGCCTACTTATGGCTACACCTTC. Residues: CSAPGQPTYGYTF.

The chain recombines TRBV29-1 with TRBJ2-1; 9 bases map to TRBD2. The V gene end was trimmed by 8 bases and the J gene end by 2 bases; junction bases not matched to a gene: 7. CDR1 and CDR2 (germline): SQVTM, ANQGSEA. The CDR3 is 14 amino acids. The CDR3 sequence is CSSVAGVAYNEQFF. The CDR3, as DNA: TGCAGCTCGGTAGCGGGAGTAGCCTACAATGAGCAGTTCTTC.

The chain links TRBV10-3 to TRBJ2-2, with 7 positions matching TRBD2. The germline V gene has CDR1 ENHRY and CDR2 SYGVKD. The V and J ends lost 7 bases and 1 base, in that order; junction bases with no gene match: 3. This CDR3 spans 14 amino acids. Here the CDR3 DNA reads TGTGCCATCACCCCTAGCGGGAACACCGGGGAGCTGTTTTTT. Its protein product is CAITPSGNTGELFF.

This clonotype was counted between two and nine times. The V call is TRBV27, the J call TRBJ2-1; TRBD1 agrees at 11 bases. The CDR3 spans 21 residues. Per germline, CDR1 MNHEY and CDR2 SMNVEV (reference sequence). The V gene end was trimmed by 0 bases and the J gene end by 0 bases; junction bases not matched to a gene: 13. CDR3 nucleotide sequence: TGTGCCAGCAGTTTATCTACCCCGGGACAGGGGGTGAGAGGCTCCTACAATGAGCAGTTCTTC. Translation: CASSLSTPGQGVRGSYNEQFF.

There are many counts of this clonotype. The chain couples TRBV5-8 to TRBJ1-6, with 7 bases fitting TRBD1. The V and J ends lost 5 bases and 0 bases, in that order; junction bases with no gene match: 2. The CDR3 contains 15 residues. The germline CDR1 and CDR2 sequences are SGHTS and YDEGEE. The CDR3 is CASRQGSSYNSPLHF. The CDR3 nucleotides are TGTGCCAGCAGACAGGGGAGCTCCTATAATTCACCCCTCCACTTT.

In this sample, this clonotype turned up many times. This chain links TRBV5-1 with TRBJ2-5; D might be TRBD2 (7 bases). CDR1 is SGHRS and CDR2 is YFSETQ in the germline V gene. This CDR3 is 16 amino acids long. With 0 bases removed from V and 2 bases from J, the gap between germline ends came to 14 bases. As DNA, the CDR3 is TGCGCCAGCAGCTTGGCCGGGGGGCCTACGCAAGAGACCCAGTACTTC. Its protein product is CASSLAGGPTQETQYF.

This clonotype was recorded a few times. This chain joins TRBV5-1 and TRBJ1-3; weak D call: TRBD1 (5 bases). The germline gives CDR1 SGHRS, CDR2 YFSETQ. This CDR3 region has 17 residues. V lost 4 bases and J lost 4, with 21 bases in between. This CDR3 is CASSAPHGATEGNTIYF. The CDR3 DNA follows: TGCGCCAGCAGCGCACCACATGGGGCAACGGAAGGAAACACCATATATTTT.

This clonotype has only a few counts. The chain has TRBV24-1 and TRBJ2-7; 9 bases align to TRBD1. Germline CDR1 reads KGHDR; CDR2 reads SFDVKD. Losses at the gene ends were 4 bases for V and 3 bases for J; bases not matched to a gene: 9. This CDR3 is built from 16 residues. CDR3 DNA sequence: TGTGCCACCAGTGACTCGGGACAGGGCTTCTTCTACGAGCAGTACTTC. This codes for CATSDSGQGFFYEQYF.

This clonotype was recorded at least ten times. This chain uses TRBV6-2 or TRBV6-3 with TRBJ2-7, with D hard to call. Germline V gene sequence: CDR1 MNHEY, CDR2 SVGEGT. V lost 2 bases to trimming and J lost 3 bases, with 5 bases between them. The length of the CDR3 is 12 residues. CDR3 DNA sequence: TGTGCCAGCAGTTACAACGTCTACGAGCAGTACTTC. This gives the protein CASSYNVYEQYF.

The chain has TRBV14 and TRBJ1-3; D is uncertain. The CDR3 is made up of 15 amino acids. Trimming left V 0 bases short and J 4 bases short, with 10 bases between. Germline CDR1 SGHDN, CDR2 FVKESK. This CDR3 is CASSQDPVRGNTIYF. CDR3 bases: TGTGCCAGCAGCCAAGATCCAGTGAGGGGAAACACCATATATTTT.

This clonotype was seen a few times. The chain couples TRBV20-1 to TRBJ1-4, with TRBD1 matching over 8 bases. The CDR3 totals 17 residues. The germline gives CDR1 DFQATT, CDR2 SNEGSKA (reference sequence). V was clipped by 2 bases and J by 3 bases; unmatched bases: 11. CDR3 protein: CSARKPDRVWANEKLFF. CDR3 DNA: TGCAGTGCTAGAAAACCGGACAGGGTTTGGGCTAATGAAAAACTGTTTTTT.

This clonotype was recorded at least ten times. J is TRBJ2-4 and V is TRBV20-1; TRBD1 is a possible D gene (5 bases). The V end lost 3 bases, the J end lost 1 base, and 10 bases lay between the germline ends. Germline CDR1 DFQATT, CDR2 SNEGSKA (reference sequence). The CDR3 has 14 amino acids. The chain's CDR3 is CSARDTSAKNIQYF. The CDR3 DNA sequence: TGCAGTGCTAGGGACACCTCGGCCAAAAACATTCAGTACTTC.

This chain connects TRBV24-1 to TRBJ2-1; TRBD1 matches at 7 bases. Germline V gene data show CDR1 as KGHDR and CDR2 as SFDVKD. The V gene end was trimmed by 9 bases and the J gene end by 7 bases; junction bases not matched to a gene: 14. This CDR3 region has 15 residues. This chain's CDR3 is CATGDWTGGKNEQFF. CDR3 bases: TGTGCCACCGGGGATTGGACAGGAGGTAAAAATGAGCAGTTCTTC.

This clonotype was seen many times. The chain has TRBV10-3 and TRBJ2-2, with D possibly called TRBD1 or TRBD2 (5 bases each). Germline V gene lookup returns CDR1 ENHRY and CDR2 SYGVKD. This CDR3 is 13 amino acids long. The V and J ends lost 10 bases and 2 bases respectively, with 11 bases between them. The CDR3 protein is CATGDHNTGELFF. The DNA of the CDR3 is TGTGCCACCGGGGACCACAACACCGGGGAGCTGTTTTTT.

This clonotype was seen a few times. The rearrangement links TRBV20-1 to TRBJ2-1, with 7 bases identical to TRBD2. CDR1 is DFQATT and CDR2 is SNEGSKA in the germline V gene (reference sequence). This CDR3 spans 16 amino acids. Unmatched junction bases numbered 13, after V lost 7 bases and J lost 1 base. As DNA, the CDR3 is TGCAGTGTTCCGACCCGACTAGCAGCTTCCTACAATGAGCAGTTCTTC. Its translation is CSVPTRLAASYNEQFF.

This clonotype occurred a few times. The chain is built from TRBV28 and TRBJ2-7, with 7 bases lining up with TRBD2. The CDR3 loop spans 15 amino acids. The V gene's germline CDR1 is MDHEN and CDR2 SYDVKM. V was clipped by 3 bases and J by 0 bases; unmatched bases: 5. The DNA of the CDR3 is TGTGCCAGCAGTTTCCCTAGCGGCAGCTCCTACGAGCAGTACTTC. This translates into CASSFPSGSSYEQYF.

The V gene is TRBV19, the J gene TRBJ1-5; 8 nucleotides align to TRBD1. Germline V gene sequence: CDR1 LNHDA, CDR2 SQIVND (reference sequence). Trimming removed 5 bases from V and 6 bases from J; junction bases left unmatched: 6. The CDR3 loop spans 14 amino acids. Here the CDR3 reads CASSFPGGGQPQHF. CDR3 in DNA: TGTGCCAGTAGTTTCCCAGGGGGCGGTCAGCCCCAGCATTTT.

This clonotype showed up just a few times. The rearrangement joins TRBV12-3 or TRBV12-4 to TRBJ2-2; the D is unclear. V lost 6 bases, J lost 8 bases, and 16 bases lay in between. The CDR3 contains 14 residues. CDR3 coding DNA: TGTGCCAGCAGCCGCTCCGGTCTACGGGGGGAGCTGTTTTTT. This translates into CASSRSGLRGELFF.

The chain joins TRBV10-3 to TRBJ2-5; D not certain. Germline loops: CDR1 ENHRY, CDR2 SYGVKD. The CDR3 has 13 residues. V lost 10 bases to trimming and J lost 4 bases, with 16 bases between them. CDR3 nucleotide sequence: TGTGCCACAGCAGGTCTGCCCGGAGAGACCCAGTACTTC. Protein: CATAGLPGETQYF.

The chain joins TRBV29-1 to TRBJ2-5, with 8 bases that match TRBD1. In germline, CDR1 is SQVTM, CDR2 ANQGSEA. The trim removed 7 bases at V and 5 bases at J, leaving 3 bases unmatched. CDR3 length equals 11 residues. This CDR3 reads CSATGVETQYF. The DNA of the CDR3 is TGCAGCGCGACAGGGGTGGAGACCCAGTACTTC.

This sequence joins TRBV7-3 and TRBJ2-3; possibly TRBD2 for D (6 bases). V was cut by 4 bases and J by 2 bases, with 16 bases left in between. The germline V gene has CDR1 SGHTA and CDR2 FQGTGA. This CDR3 contains 16 residues. Here the CDR3 DNA reads TGTGCCAGCAGCTCCTCGGGAGCGGGCCACACAGATACGCAGTATTTT. Its protein product is CASSSSGAGHTDTQYF.